This TCR beta chain stems from a study of blood T cell repertoires in COVID-19. The method was immunoSEQ multiplex PCR; TCRdb's version includes in-frame clones alone and lacks a portion of them. The table has roughly 200,000 clones, about 80% seen once. CDR1 and CDR2 (germline): MNHEY, SVGAGI. The CDR3 extends over 13 amino acids. Trimming removed 6 bases from V and 3 bases from J, with 10 bases in between. V gene TRBV6-5 combines with J gene TRBJ2-3; D is unclear. Sequenced input: peripheral blood. The receptor was isolated from a man between 70 and 80 years old with active or convalescent COVID-19. The CDR3 DNA reads as TGTGCCAGCAGGCGCCCCATGACAGATACGCAGTATTTT. Encoded protein: CASRRPMTDTQYF.